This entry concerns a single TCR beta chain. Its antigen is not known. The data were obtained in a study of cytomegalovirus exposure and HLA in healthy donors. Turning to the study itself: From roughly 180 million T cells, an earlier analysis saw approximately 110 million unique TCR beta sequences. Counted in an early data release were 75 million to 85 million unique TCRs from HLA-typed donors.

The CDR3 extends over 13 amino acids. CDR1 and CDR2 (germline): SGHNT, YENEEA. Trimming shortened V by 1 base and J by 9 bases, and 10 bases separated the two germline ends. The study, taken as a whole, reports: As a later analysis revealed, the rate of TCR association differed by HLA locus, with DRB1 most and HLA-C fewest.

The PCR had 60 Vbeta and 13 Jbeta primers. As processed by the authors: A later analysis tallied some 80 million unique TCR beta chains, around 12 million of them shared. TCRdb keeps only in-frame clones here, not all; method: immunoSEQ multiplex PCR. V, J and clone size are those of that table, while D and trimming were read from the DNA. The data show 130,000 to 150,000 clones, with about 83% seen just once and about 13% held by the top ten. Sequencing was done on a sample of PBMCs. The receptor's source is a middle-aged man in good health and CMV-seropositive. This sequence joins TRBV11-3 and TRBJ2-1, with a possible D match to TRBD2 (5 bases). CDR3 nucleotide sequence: TGTGCCAGCAGCTTAGGCCACGAGGGTGAGCAGTTCTTC. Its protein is CASSLGHEGEQFF.